The next 32 T cell receptor beta chains were all read from a single sample in a study of shared clonotypes between healthy human individuals. TCRdb keeps only in-frame clones here, not all; method: immunoSEQ multiplex PCR. Of some 500,000 clones listed, around 80% were seen once; the top ten hold approximately 12%. The sequenced sample consisted of PBMCs. These receptors were obtained from a woman between 40 and 55 years old in good health. Some clones in this sample may be carry-over from other donors' samples.

The rearrangement links TRBV5-4 to TRBJ2-1; 11 bases align to TRBD2. The trim removed 4 bases at V and 4 bases at J, leaving 4 bases unmatched. The length of the CDR3 is 15 residues. Germline CDR1 and CDR2: SGHNT and YYREEE (reference sequence). The CDR3: CASSEGTSGYNEQFF. DNA of the CDR3: TGTGCCAGCAGCGAAGGGACTAGCGGTTACAATGAGCAGTTCTTC. Supplemented by reference TRBV5-4 and TRBJ2-1, the full variable domain reads ETGVTQSPTHLIKTRGQQVTLRCSSQSGHNTVSWYQQALGQGPQFIFQYYREEENGRGNFPPRFSGLQFPNYSSELNVNALELDDSALYLCASSEGTSGYNEQFFGPGTRLTVL.

J is TRBJ1-2 and V is TRBV19, with 7 bases aligning to TRBD1. CDR1 is LNHDA, CDR2 SQIVND, per germline (reference sequence). V lost 7 bases, J lost 2 bases, and 7 bases stayed unmatched. The CDR3 consists of 14 residues. CDR3 sequence: CASIPGTANYGYTF. The CDR3, as DNA: TGTGCCAGTATCCCCGGGACAGCGAACTATGGCTACACCTTC.

This clone was counted once. This chain joins TRBV9 and TRBJ2-1, with D possibly being TRBD2 (6 bases). V was trimmed by 2 bases and J by 5 bases, leaving 11 bases between them. The length of the CDR3 is 14 residues. In germline, CDR1 is SGDLS, CDR2 YYNGEE. DNA of the CDR3: TGTGCCAGCAGCGTGTCTAGCGATCACAATGAGCAGTTCTTC. It codes for CASSVSSDHNEQFF.

The J gene is TRBJ2-7, the V gene TRBV10-2; 12 bases match TRBD2. The V and J ends lost 6 bases and 2 bases, in that order; junction bases with no gene match: 2. CDR3 length: 14 residues. The germline CDR1 and CDR2 sequences are WSHSY and SAAADI. CDR3 nucleotides: TGCGCCAGCAGAAGGACTAGCGGGGCCTACGAGCAGTACTTC. This sequence encodes CASRRTSGAYEQYF.

This clone occurred once. The chain links TRBV19 to TRBJ1-2, with TRBD1 as a possible D gene (5 bases). CDR3 size: 16 residues. The germline V gene has CDR1 LNHDA and CDR2 SQIVND (reference sequence). V lost 0 bases, J lost 0 bases, and 11 bases lay in between. CDR3 in DNA: TGTGCCAGTAGTATAGATGGGACGGTACCTAACTATGGCTACACCTTC. Its translation is CASSIDGTVPNYGYTF.

The chain uses TRBV7-2 and TRBJ1-2; 8 bases match TRBD1. Germline CDR1 is SGHTA and CDR2 is FQGNSA. The CDR3 covers 17 residues. Trimming at V came to 1 base and at J to 6 bases, leaving 13 bases not matched to a gene. This CDR3 is CASSLVFLAGGADGYTF. CDR3 DNA sequence: TGTGCCAGCAGCTTAGTCTTTCTGGCAGGGGGCGCGGATGGCTACACCTTC. Combining the CDR3 with reference TRBV7-2 and TRBJ1-2 gives the whole variable domain GAGVSQSPSNKVTEKGKDVELRCDPISGHTALYWYRQSLGQGLEFLIYFQGNSAPDKSGLPSDRFSAERTGGSVSTLTIQRTQQEDSAVYLCASSLVFLAGGADGYTFGSGTRLTVV.

The chain recombines TRBV4-2 with TRBJ2-3, with TRBD2 identical over 9 bases. The trim removed 1 base at V and 7 bases at J, leaving 6 bases unmatched. The CDR3 is 15 residues long. CDR1 and CDR2 from the germline V gene are LGHNA and YNFKEQ. CDR3 DNA: TGTGCCAGCAGCCAAGGACTAGCGGAGAGGAATACGCAGTATTTT. This sequence encodes CASSQGLAERNTQYF.

The chain combines TRBV7-9 with TRBJ2-7, with TRBD1 as a possible D gene (6 bases). In germline, CDR1 is SEHNR, CDR2 FQNEAQ (reference sequence). Between the trimmed V and J ends, which lost 2 bases and 6 bases, there was a span of 14 bases. This CDR3 has 14 residues. This CDR3 is CASSLMGRGSEQYF. The CDR3 DNA sequence: TGTGCCAGCAGCTTAATGGGCAGGGGAAGCGAGCAGTACTTC. Complete variable domain (other parts from reference TRBV7-9 and TRBJ2-7): DTGVSQNPRHKITKRGQNVTFRCDPISEHNRLYWYRQTLGQGPEFLTYFQNEAQLEKSRLLSDRFSAERPKGSFSTLEIQRTEQGDSAMYLCASSLMGRGSEQYFGPGTRLTVT.

This chain uses TRBV11-3 with TRBJ1-2; D not resolved. V gave up 5 bases and J gave up 4 bases, with 8 bases separating them. The CDR3 is 12 amino acids. Germline V gene lookup returns CDR1 SGHNT and CDR2 YENEEA. This CDR3 reads CASSQKGYGYTF. The CDR3 DNA is TGTGCCAGCAGCCAAAAGGGCTATGGCTACACCTTC.

In this sample, this clone turned up a few times. The V and J genes are TRBV6-6 and TRBJ2-1, with a tentative D call TRBD1 (6 bases). This CDR3 has 15 amino acids. Trimming pared 4 bases from V and 5 bases from J, leaving 15 bases between. CDR1 is MNHNY and CDR2 is SVGAGI in the germline V gene (reference sequence). CDR3 sequence reads: CASSSHQDRNNEQFF. The DNA for the CDR3 is TGTGCCAGCAGTTCCCACCAGGACAGAAACAATGAGCAGTTCTTC.

The chain is built from TRBV27 and TRBJ2-1; TRBD2 aligns across 7 bases. J gave up 5 bases and V 3 bases, and 4 bases lay outside the gene matches. Germline V gives CDR1 MNHEY, CDR2 SMNVEV (reference sequence). The CDR3 runs to 14 residues. The CDR3 here is CASSFGRGNNEQFF. The CDR3 region has the DNA TGTGCCAGCAGTTTCGGGCGGGGGAACAATGAGCAGTTCTTC.

The gene calls are TRBV7-9 and TRBJ2-5; 12 positions match TRBD2. In germline, CDR1 is SEHNR, CDR2 FQNEAQ (reference sequence). With V trimmed by 5 bases and J by 4 bases, 11 bases remained unmatched. The CDR3 covers 17 residues. DNA of the CDR3: TGTGCCAGCAGCCCGACTAGCGGGAGCGGGGTGGGAGAGACCCAGTACTTC. Amino acids: CASSPTSGSGVGETQYF.

The sample holds one count of this clone. V usage is TRBV2 and J usage is TRBJ2-5, with a tentative D call TRBD1 (5 bases). V lost 6 bases and J 5 bases, leaving 22 bases between the germline ends. The germline gives CDR1 SNHLY, CDR2 FYNNEI. This CDR3 has 16 amino acids. The CDR3 sequence is CASRALQDRQGETQYF. CDR3 in DNA: TGTGCCAGCAGGGCACTCCAGGACCGGCAGGGTGAGACCCAGTACTTC.

The chain combines TRBV4-2 with TRBJ2-7; TRBD2 agrees at 7 bases. The CDR3 loop spans 16 amino acids. Per the germline V gene, CDR1 is LGHNA and CDR2 is YNFKEQ. J was trimmed by 7 bases and V by 0 bases; bases with no gene match: 12. The CDR3 nucleotides read TGTGCCAGCAGCCAAGATTTCGGGGGAGGGCCCTCTGAGCAGTACTTC. Its protein product is CASSQDFGGGPSEQYF.

V usage is TRBV5-1 and J usage is TRBJ1-3; D is ambiguous. V lost 0 bases, J lost 3 bases, and 16 bases lay in between. This CDR3 contains 17 residues. Germline CDR1 and CDR2: SGHRS and YFSETQ. The CDR3 reads CASSLGSGILRGNTIYF. The DNA of the CDR3 is TGCGCCAGCAGCTTGGGATCTGGGATACTACGTGGAAACACCATATATTTT.

V and J are TRBV19 and TRBJ2-5, with D uncertain. V was trimmed by 6 bases and J by 1 base, leaving 15 bases between them. Looked up from germline, CDR1 is LNHDA and CDR2 is SQIVND (reference sequence). The CDR3 consists of 15 residues. The CDR3 reads CASSGPQGPQETQYF. The CDR3 DNA reads TGTGCCAGTAGCGGACCACAAGGCCCCCAAGAGACCCAGTACTTC.

The rearrangement links TRBV4-2 to TRBJ2-3, with a tentative D call TRBD2 (6 bases). V lost 0 bases and J 2 bases, leaving 12 bases between the germline ends. Germline V gene sequence: CDR1 LGHNA, CDR2 YNFKEQ. The CDR3 totals 16 residues. This chain's CDR3 is CASSQDTDYNTDTQYF. The CDR3 DNA sequence: TGTGCCAGCAGCCAAGATACGGACTACAACACAGATACGCAGTATTTT.

A single count supports this clone. This chain links TRBV5-6 with TRBJ2-3; 10 bases align to TRBD1. The CDR3 length is 15 residues. Germline loops: CDR1 SGHDT, CDR2 YYEEEE. Trimming took 5 bases from V and 1 from J; bases not matched to a gene: 4. Here the CDR3 DNA reads TGTGCCAGCAGTTACGGGACAGGGGGCACAGATACGCAGTATTTT. Translating it yields CASSYGTGGTDTQYF.

J is TRBJ1-3 and V is TRBV18; possibly TRBD1 for D (6 bases). V lost 3 bases and J 0 bases, leaving 9 bases between the germline ends. This CDR3 spans 15 amino acids. Germline values: CDR1 KGHSH, CDR2 LQKENI. CDR3 bases: TGTGCCAGCTCACCTGGGACATTCTCTGGAAACACCATATATTTT. Encoded protein: CASSPGTFSGNTIYF.

This clone was seen just once. The gene calls are TRBV6-4 and TRBJ2-5, with TRBD2 as a possible D gene (6 bases). Germline CDR1 is MRHNA and CDR2 is SNTAGT. The CDR3 length is 14 residues. The V end lost 1 base, the J end lost 1 base, and 7 bases lay between the germline ends. Here the CDR3 reads CASSDLGGQETQYF. The CDR3 nucleotides read TGTGCCAGCAGTGACTTGGGGGGCCAAGAGACCCAGTACTTC.

The V call is TRBV6-5, the J call TRBJ2-7, with TRBD1 matching over 9 bases. The CDR3 has 16 amino acids. Germline trimming cut 0 bases from V and 3 bases from J; bases unmatched to any gene: 6. The germline CDR1 and CDR2 sequences are MNHEY and SVGAGI. The CDR3 DNA reads TGTGCCAGCAGTTACTCGTCCGGGACAGGGCACTACGAGCAGTACTTC. Translation: CASSYSSGTGHYEQYF.

Turning to this clone: At one of its ends the junction is not consistent with the germline gene, which may arise from a read error. This chain uses TRBV19 with TRBJ1-5; 10 positions agree with TRBD1. CDR1 LNHDA and CDR2 SQIVND come from the germline V gene (reference sequence). This CDR3 comprises 15 residues. CDR3 region: CASRDRGESNQPQHF. Here the CDR3 DNA reads TGTGCAAGTAGGGACAGGGGCGAAAGCAATCAGCCCCAGCATTTT.

This rearrangement joins TRBV13 to TRBJ2-3; 7 bases align to TRBD2. Trimming removed 1 base from V and 6 bases from J; junction bases left unmatched: 10. The germline gives CDR1 PRHDT, CDR2 FYEKMQ (reference sequence). The CDR3 runs 16 residues. CDR3 sequence: CASSLELGGSADTQYF. In nucleotides, the CDR3 is TGTGCCAGCAGCTTAGAACTGGGCGGGAGCGCGGATACGCAGTATTTT.

This rearrangement joins TRBV18 to TRBJ1-1; TRBD1 aligns across 7 bases. CDR1 KGHSH and CDR2 LQKENI come from the germline V gene. J gave up 1 base and V 5 bases, and 7 bases lay outside the gene matches. The CDR3 has 15 residues. In DNA form, the CDR3 reads TGTGCCAGCTCAATTCAAACAGGGGCGAACACTGAAGCTTTCTTT. It translates to CASSIQTGANTEAFF.

The chain carries TRBV10-3 and TRBJ2-3; TRBD1 aligns across 9 bases. Losses at the gene ends were 2 bases for V and 1 base for J; bases not matched to a gene: 7. The length of the CDR3 is 17 residues. The germline CDR1 and CDR2 sequences are ENHRY and SYGVKD. CDR3 DNA: TGTGCCATCAGTGAGCGGGTGGGACAGGGCGGCACAGATACGCAGTATTTT. Its translation is CAISERVGQGGTDTQYF.

The genes are TRBV7-9 and TRBJ1-2; no reliable D call. In germline, CDR1 is SEHNR, CDR2 FQNEAQ (reference sequence). Trimming cost V 1 base and J 2 bases, with 20 bases left between them. This CDR3 comprises 18 residues. In DNA form, the CDR3 reads TGTGCCAGCAGCTTAGTAGCAGCCGGACGGATACTCAACTATGGCTACACCTTC. This encodes CASSLVAAGRILNYGYTF.

This chain joins TRBV4-2 and TRBJ2-7; tentatively, D is TRBD2 (6 bases). V lost 3 bases, J lost 3 bases, and 12 bases lay in between. From germline, CDR1 is LGHNA and CDR2 YNFKEQ. This CDR3 comprises 14 residues. The CDR3 nucleotides are TGTGCCAGCAGCCACGGGGCGCGGGACTACGAGCAGTACTTC. The encoded protein is CASSHGARDYEQYF.

DNA for the CDR3: TGTGCCAGCAGCCCGCGACCCACAACTAATGAAAAACTGTTTTTT. The encoded protein is CASSPRPTTNEKLFF. The chain combines TRBV11-2 with TRBJ1-4; no clear D. Germline loops: CDR1 SGHAT, CDR2 FQNNGV. The V and J ends lost 5 bases and 0 bases respectively, with 10 bases between them. The CDR3 is made up of 15 amino acids. Together with reference TRBV11-2 and TRBJ1-4, the CDR3 gives the full variable domain: EAGVAQSPRYKIIEKRQSVAFWCNPISGHATLYWYQQILGQGPKLLIQFQNNGVVDDSQLPKDRFSAERLKGVDSTLKIQPAKLEDSAVYLCASSPRPTTNEKLFFGSGTQLSVL.

J is TRBJ1-1 and V is TRBV14; 11 bases agree with TRBD1. This CDR3 contains 15 residues. V shed 4 bases, J shed 5 bases, and the junction held 6 bases outside the gene matches. Germline V gene sequence: CDR1 SGHDN, CDR2 FVKESK. This chain's CDR3 is CASSPDRGRGTEAFF. The DNA for the CDR3 is TGTGCCAGCAGCCCGGACAGGGGGCGTGGGACTGAAGCTTTCTTT.

A few counts support this clone. The CDR3 DNA follows: TGTGCCAGTAGGACTAGGGGACAGGGGCCCCAAGAACCCCAGCATTTT. Its protein product is CASRTRGQGPQEPQHF. The rearrangement joins TRBV19 to TRBJ1-5, with 10 bases aligning to TRBD1. Germline V gene sequence: CDR1 LNHDA, CDR2 SQIVND (reference sequence). V shed 6 bases and J 10 bases; nucleotides not matched to a gene: 15. This CDR3 spans 16 amino acids.

CDR3 bases: TGTGCCAGCAGCCCCCTGAGTGTCGCGGGGAGCGTTTTCTTT. It encodes CASSPLSVAGSVFF. V gene TRBV7-2 combines with J gene TRBJ1-1; no reliable D call. Trimming stripped 5 bases from V and 13 bases from J, with 23 bases between. The CDR3 has 14 residues. Germline-derived CDR1 and CDR2 are SGHTA and FQGNSA.

The genes are TRBV11-2 and TRBJ2-1; 11 nucleotides agree with TRBD2. CDR1 SGHAT and CDR2 FQNNGV come from the germline V gene. Trimming at V came to 5 bases and at J to 6 bases, leaving 3 bases not matched to a gene. The CDR3 is 14 residues long. The CDR3 DNA follows: TGTGCCAGCAGCCTTAGCGGGAGGGCCAATGAGCAGTTCTTC. This gives the protein CASSLSGRANEQFF. Based on the CDR3 plus reference TRBV11-2 and TRBJ2-1, the full variable domain is EAGVAQSPRYKIIEKRQSVAFWCNPISGHATLYWYQQILGQGPKLLIQFQNNGVVDDSQLPKDRFSAERLKGVDSTLKIQPAKLEDSAVYLCASSLSGRANEQFFGPGTRLTVL.